Given below is one TCR beta chain in context. Participant ages covered about 18 to 89 years across about 22 US areas. Profiled with immunoSEQ multiplex PCR; TCRdb holds only in-frame clones, not every one. The sample lists about 280,000 clones; just under 90% were seen once. The data originate from a study of blood T cell repertoires in COVID-19. This CDR3 contains 13 residues. After removal of 5 bases from V and 6 bases from J, the junction contained 6 bases not matched to a gene. The germline V gene encodes CDR1 LGHNA and CDR2 YNFKEQ. The clonotype comes from a woman aged 25 to 39 with acute COVID-19. What was sequenced was PBMCs or T cells enriched from blood (not recorded which). The V call is TRBV4-2, the J call TRBJ1-1, with 7 bases identical to TRBD1. CDR3 in DNA: TGTGCCAGCAGCGAGGACAGGTCCTCTGAAGCTTTCTTT. Its translation is CASSEDRSSEAFF.